This TCR beta chain originates from a study of shared clonotypes between healthy human individuals. The protocol was immunoSEQ multiplex PCR, while the TCRdb copy is restricted to in-frame clones and leaves out a portion. This sample has approximately 2,300,000 clones, with 85% to 95% found just once. V dropped 7 bases and J dropped 6; count of bases not matched to a gene: 12. The length of the CDR3 is 15 residues. Germline-derived CDR1 and CDR2 are SNHLY and FYNNEI. The chain uses TRBV2 and TRBJ2-7; 10 nucleotides agree with TRBD2. The clonotype was recovered from a man between 18 and 29 years old in good health. Some clones in this sample may be carry-over from other donors' samples. Sequenced input: naive CD4+ T cells from PBMCs. Stated subset: CD45RA+ positively selected. This CDR3 reads CASTALAGEAAEQYF. CDR3 DNA: TGTGCCAGCACCGCCCTAGCGGGAGAGGCCGCCGAGCAGTACTTC.